A single sample gave rise to the 30 T cell receptor beta chains below, sequenced in a study of CD8 T cells in ankylosing spondylitis (dated by TCRdb to 2017 to 2019). The library came from 5' RACE. The sequencer listed for this sample is Illumina HiSeq 2500. TCRdb itself trimmed the public reads at Q25 with fastp, ran MiXCR and retained productive beta chains. Identical CDR3 proteins give one entry, which carries the most common genes and DNA. The sample data list about 240,000 distinct CDR3 sequences, and roughly 8.6% of these were observed just once. The leading ten clones occupy around 7% of the sample. Sequences were obtained from blood, either unsorted or a sorted T cell fraction (not recorded which). The receptors here all came from a male donor with ankylosing spondylitis or in good health (not recorded which).

In this sample, this clonotype turned up many times. CDR3 in DNA: TGCAGTGCTAGAAAACAGGGGAATTCACCCCTCCACTTT. It is translated as CSARKQGNSPLHF. The rearrangement uses TRBV20-1 and TRBJ1-6, with 7 positions matching TRBD1. The V and J ends lost 2 bases and 7 bases, in that order; junction bases with no gene match: 2. Germline V gene data show CDR1 as DFQATT and CDR2 as SNEGSKA (reference sequence). The CDR3 contains 13 residues.

This clonotype was observed at least ten times. The J gene is TRBJ2-1, the V gene TRBV11-1; TRBD2 is a possible D gene (5 bases). The CDR3 has 14 amino acids. CDR1 is SGHAT, CDR2 FQDESV, per germline (reference sequence). The V gene lost 2 bases and the J gene lost 8 bases, with 13 bases spanning the gap. The CDR3 sequence is CASSLTTRDDEQFF. The CDR3 DNA reads TGTGCCAGCAGCTTAACCACTAGAGACGATGAGCAGTTCTTC.

The table lists this clonotype with many counts. The chain has TRBV5-1 and TRBJ2-7; 11 nucleotides align to TRBD1. V was pared by 3 bases and J by 5 bases, with 4 bases of the junction left unmatched. The germline gives CDR1 SGHRS, CDR2 YFSETQ. CDR3 length equals 14 residues. CDR3 nucleotides: TGCGCCAGCAGCTGGCGGACAGGGGGCAACGAGCAGTACTTC. It codes for CASSWRTGGNEQYF.

Ten or more counts support this clonotype. The V call is TRBV7-8, the J call TRBJ1-3; 8 bases match TRBD1. The CDR3 is made up of 15 amino acids. Germline V gene sequence: CDR1 SGHVS, CDR2 FQNEAQ. V lost 5 bases and J lost 4; bases outside the gene matches: 7. Here the CDR3 reads CASSRRQGPGNTIYF. For the CDR3, the DNA is TGTGCCAGCAGCCGCAGACAGGGGCCCGGAAACACCATATATTTT.

J is TRBJ1-3 and V is TRBV12-3 or TRBV12-4, with D unresolved. There are 12 residues in the CDR3. V was cut by 4 bases and J by 5 bases, with 6 bases left in between. In nucleotides, the CDR3 is TGTGCCAGCAGTTCAATAAGAAACACCATATATTTT. Protein sequence: CASSSIRNTIYF.

This clonotype was seen repeatedly, ten times or more. V usage is TRBV6-1 and J usage is TRBJ2-7; TRBD2 aligns across 12 bases. J lost 6 bases, V lost 5 bases, and 14 bases had no gene match. The CDR3 consists of 17 residues. Per germline, CDR1 MNHNS and CDR2 SASEGT. CDR3 nucleotides: TGTGCCAGCAGTCGTTGGAGACTAGCGGGAGAGTCGGGCGAGCAGTACTTC. Translation: CASSRWRLAGESGEQYF.

This clonotype was detected a few times. The chain uses TRBV30 and TRBJ1-2, with D unclear. The CDR3 consists of 16 residues. Trimming shortened V by 3 bases and J by 2 bases, and 19 bases separated the two germline ends. Per the germline V gene, CDR1 is GTSNPN and CDR2 is SVGIG (reference sequence). The DNA of the CDR3 is TGTGCCTGGAGCTCCCCGGTGGGCAGGCTAAACTATGGCTACACCTTC. This gives the protein CAWSSPVGRLNYGYTF.

The chain links TRBV7-2 to TRBJ1-6, with a tentative D call TRBD1 (6 bases). The CDR3 is 15 amino acids. V was shortened by 1 base and J by 10 bases, with 14 bases between the two germline ends. Per the germline V gene, CDR1 is SGHTA and CDR2 is FQGNSA. The CDR3 DNA reads as TGTGCCAGCAGCTTAGGTATAGGGGGGTACTCACCCCTCCACTTT. This sequence encodes CASSLGIGGYSPLHF.

This clonotype was seen ten or more times. The chain uses TRBV5-6 and TRBJ2-3; 7 nucleotides align to TRBD2. The CDR3 has 13 amino acids. The junction had 6 bases not matched to a gene; V was cut back by 6 bases and J by 5 bases. Germline values: CDR1 SGHDT, CDR2 YYEEEE. For the CDR3, the DNA is TGTGCCAGCACCCCCCGGGAGGAAGATACGCAGTATTTT. This codes for CASTPREEDTQYF.

The chain is built from TRBV30 and TRBJ2-2; 7 nucleotides agree with TRBD1. Per the germline V gene, CDR1 is GTSNPN and CDR2 is SVGIG (reference sequence). The CDR3 consists of 12 residues. With 3 bases clipped from V and 6 bases from J, the junction kept 1 base outside the gene matches. CDR3 region: CAWRQGPGELFF. Written as DNA, the CDR3 is TGTGCCTGGAGACAGGGGCCCGGGGAGCTGTTTTTT.

This clonotype was seen repeatedly, ten times or more. The gene calls are TRBV10-3 and TRBJ2-1, with D possibly matching TRBD2 (6 bases). The CDR3 is 12 amino acids. Per the germline V gene, CDR1 is ENHRY and CDR2 is SYGVKD. The V end was cut by 5 bases, the J end by 8 bases, with 10 bases between. Here the CDR3 reads CAISSSGDEQFF. The CDR3, as DNA: TGTGCCATCAGTAGTAGCGGTGATGAGCAGTTCTTC.

This clonotype was picked up a small number of times. The gene calls are TRBV7-2 and TRBJ2-5; D gene ambiguous. Germline CDR1 and CDR2: SGHTA and FQGNSA. Deletions cut 4 bases from V and 4 bases from J, with 19 bases between. This CDR3 has 16 residues. The CDR3 region has the DNA TGTGCCAGCAGCTCCGCCGCATGGACGACACGAGAGACCCAGTACTTC. This gives the protein CASSSAAWTTRETQYF.

This clonotype has ten or more counts. This rearrangement joins TRBV6-5 to TRBJ2-2; the match to TRBD2 covers 8 bases. The CDR3 is 17 amino acids. The V gene's germline CDR1 is MNHEY and CDR2 SVGAGI. Losses at the gene ends were 2 bases for V and 3 bases for J; bases not matched to a gene: 8. For the CDR3, the DNA is TGTGCCAGCAGTTACAGCTCGGGACTAGTTGACACCGGGGAGCTGTTTTTT. It yields the protein CASSYSSGLVDTGELFF.

This clonotype was found many times. The rearrangement uses TRBV10-3 and TRBJ2-7; D is uncertain. Germline V gene lookup returns CDR1 ENHRY and CDR2 SYGVKD. The CDR3 is made up of 19 amino acids. Trimming shortened V by 5 bases and J by 2 bases, and 28 bases separated the two germline ends. CDR3 sequence: CAISRPGPIETRSAYEQYF. CDR3 nucleotide sequence: TGTGCCATCAGTAGACCCGGCCCGATTGAGACCCGATCGGCCTACGAGCAGTACTTC.

This clonotype was found many times. The chain has TRBV20-1 and TRBJ2-5; no clear D gene. Germline V lookup: CDR1 DFQATT, CDR2 SNEGSKA (reference sequence). This CDR3 comprises 12 residues. Trimming took off 5 bases at V and 7 bases at J, with 14 bases between the two ends. The CDR3 loop reads CSAPKTDGTQYF. DNA of the CDR3: TGCAGTGCTCCGAAAACCGACGGGACCCAGTACTTC.

The J gene is TRBJ1-1, the V gene TRBV30; D may be TRBD1 (5 bases). V gave up 3 bases and J gave up 2 bases, with 16 bases separating them. The CDR3 contains 15 residues. CDR1 and CDR2 from the germline V gene are GTSNPN and SVGIG (reference sequence). The CDR3 loop reads CAWSLSGQANTEAFF. CDR3 bases: TGTGCCTGGAGCCTGTCAGGGCAGGCCAACACTGAAGCTTTCTTT.

Only a few counts were recorded for this clonotype. The chain employs TRBV12-3 or TRBV12-4 and TRBJ2-2; TRBD2 aligns across 10 bases. After removal of 3 bases from V and 3 bases from J, the junction contained 7 bases not matched to a gene. There are 17 residues in the CDR3. This CDR3 is CASSFPSGRIDTGELFF. CDR3 sequence (DNA): TGTGCCAGCAGTTTCCCTAGCGGGAGAATAGACACCGGGGAGCTGTTTTTT.

This clonotype was counted many times. The chain combines TRBV10-3 with TRBJ2-1, with 8 bases identical to TRBD2. Trimming took 6 bases from V and 2 from J; bases not matched to a gene: 6. CDR3 size: 15 residues. Germline V gene lookup returns CDR1 ENHRY and CDR2 SYGVKD. This chain's CDR3 is CAIRPTSGAYNEQFF. Here the CDR3 DNA reads TGTGCCATCAGACCCACTAGCGGAGCCTACAATGAGCAGTTCTTC.

This clonotype was seen repeatedly, ten times or more. This chain connects TRBV10-1 to TRBJ1-2; the D gene is possibly TRBD1 (6 bases). The V gene lost 0 bases and the J gene lost 8 bases, with 10 bases spanning the gap. The CDR3 consists of 13 residues. CDR1 WNHNN and CDR2 SYGVQD come from the germline V gene (reference sequence). CDR3 amino acids: CASSESPGAGYTF. The CDR3 nucleotides read TGCGCCAGCAGTGAGTCTCCGGGGGCCGGCTACACCTTC.

This clonotype is a singleton in its sample. The chain has TRBV7-2 and TRBJ2-3, with 9 bases aligning to TRBD2. Germline V gene sequence: CDR1 SGHTA, CDR2 FQGNSA. The V and J ends lost 2 bases and 5 bases, in that order; junction bases with no gene match: 11. The CDR3 extends over 17 amino acids. For the CDR3, the DNA is TGTGCCAGCAGCTTAAGGCGGCCTAGCGGGACCGGAGATACGCAGTATTTT. This codes for CASSLRRPSGTGDTQYF.

Ten or more counts support this clonotype. V is TRBV6-5 and J is TRBJ2-3; TRBD2 is a possible D gene (6 bases). Deletions cut 0 bases from V and 4 bases from J, with 11 bases between. This CDR3 has 15 amino acids. Germline CDR1 reads MNHEY; CDR2 reads SVGAGI. CDR3 bases: TGTGCCAGCAGTTACTCCGGGACGGGGGCAGATACGCAGTATTTT. Residues: CASSYSGTGADTQYF.

This clonotype was counted at least ten times. The genes are TRBV20-1 and TRBJ1-2; D perhaps matches TRBD1 (5 bases). Germline loops: CDR1 DFQATT, CDR2 SNEGSKA (reference sequence). The ends were cut back, 0 bases at V and 3 bases at J, with 20 bases in the middle. The CDR3 runs to 17 residues. DNA of the CDR3: TGCAGTGCTAGAGACCCCATCGGACACCCACGGGACTATGGCTACACCTTC. Translating it yields CSARDPIGHPRDYGYTF.

Many counts were recorded for this clonotype. This chain uses TRBV20-1 with TRBJ2-3, with 8 bases fitting TRBD2. After removal of 3 bases from V and 3 bases from J, the junction contained 8 bases not matched to a gene. The CDR3 length is 15 residues. Germline V lookup: CDR1 DFQATT, CDR2 SNEGSKA (reference sequence). The CDR3 nucleotides are TGCAGTGCTAGGCGGGGGGCGACAACAACAGATACGCAGTATTTT. Its translation: CSARRGATTTDTQYF.

This clonotype has ten or more counts. This rearrangement joins TRBV6-1 to TRBJ2-5; D may match TRBD1 or TRBD2 (6 bases each). Per the germline V gene, CDR1 is MNHNS and CDR2 is SASEGT. This CDR3 is 17 amino acids long. V shed 6 bases and J shed 2 bases, with 22 bases lying between them. This chain's CDR3 is CASSPQGLAGTQETQYF. CDR3 nucleotides: TGTGCCAGCAGCCCGCAGGGACTCGCGGGGACACAAGAGACCCAGTACTTC.

Ten or more counts support this clonotype. The chain joins TRBV5-1 to TRBJ2-3, with D possibly being TRBD1 (6 bases). This CDR3 comprises 14 residues. Germline lookup yields CDR1 SGHRS and CDR2 YFSETQ. Between the trimmed V and J ends, which lost 0 bases and 5 bases, there was a span of 10 bases. This CDR3 reads CASSLGQGKDTQYF. In nucleotides, the CDR3 is TGCGCCAGCAGCTTGGGGCAGGGGAAAGATACGCAGTATTTT.

A few counts support this clonotype. The chain uses TRBV12-3 or TRBV12-4 and TRBJ1-2, with 10 nucleotides matching TRBD1. The CDR3 spans 17 residues. The trim removed 6 bases at V and 3 bases at J, leaving 13 bases unmatched. The CDR3 is CASRTQGQGTKDYGYTF. The CDR3 region has the DNA TGTGCCAGCAGGACTCAGGGACAGGGGACTAAAGACTATGGCTACACCTTC.

The table lists this clonotype with a few counts. The chain combines TRBV4-3 with TRBJ1-1, with TRBD1 matching 9 bases. Trimming at V came to 0 bases and at J to 6 bases, leaving 5 bases not matched to a gene. Per the germline V gene, CDR1 is LGHNA and CDR2 is YSLEER. This CDR3 spans 15 amino acids. CDR3: CASSQDYRGRAEAFF. DNA for the CDR3: TGCGCCAGCAGCCAAGACTACAGGGGGCGAGCTGAAGCTTTCTTT.

The CDR3 protein is CASSAYPRQGGSYEQYF. CDR3 DNA sequence: TGTGCCAGCAGTGCCTACCCCAGACAGGGGGGATCCTACGAGCAGTACTTC. The genes are TRBV6-2 or TRBV6-3 and TRBJ2-7, with TRBD1 identical over 9 bases. The CDR3 loop spans 17 amino acids. CDR1 and CDR2 from the germline V gene are MNHEY and SVGEGT. The junction had 12 bases not matched to a gene; V was cut back by 5 bases and J by 1 base.

About this clonotype: This could be a read error, since a much larger clone is one nucleotide away. V and J are TRBV20-1 and TRBJ2-1; TRBD2 might be the D (6 bases). Trimming stripped 4 bases from V and 3 bases from J, with 13 bases between. This CDR3 is built from 14 residues. CDR1 is DFQATT, CDR2 SNEGSKA, per germline (reference sequence). The CDR3 nucleotides are TGCAGTGCTATTAGGACTACCCTCTACAATGAGCAGTTCTTC. Its protein is CSAIRTTLYNEQFF.

The table lists this clonotype with many counts. The rearrangement uses TRBV20-1 and TRBJ1-5; D call uncertain. The CDR3 is 14 residues long. CDR1 DFQATT and CDR2 SNEGSKA come from the germline V gene (reference sequence). V lost 5 bases to trimming and J lost 7 bases, with 18 bases between them. The DNA for the CDR3 is TGCAGTGCTCAAAAGACAAGCTCAGGCCAGCCCCAGCATTTT. Translating it yields CSAQKTSSGQPQHF.